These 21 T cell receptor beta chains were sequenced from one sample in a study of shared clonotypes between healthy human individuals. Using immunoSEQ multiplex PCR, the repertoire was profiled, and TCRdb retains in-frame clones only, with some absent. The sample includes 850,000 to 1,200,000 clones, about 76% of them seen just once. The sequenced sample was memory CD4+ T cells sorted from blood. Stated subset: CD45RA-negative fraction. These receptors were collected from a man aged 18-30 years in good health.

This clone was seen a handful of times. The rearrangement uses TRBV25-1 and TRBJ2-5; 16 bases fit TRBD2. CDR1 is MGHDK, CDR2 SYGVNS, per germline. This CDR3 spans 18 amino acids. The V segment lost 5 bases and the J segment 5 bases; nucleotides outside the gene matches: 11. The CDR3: CASSPWGLAGGPGETQYF. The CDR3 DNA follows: TGTGCCAGCAGTCCATGGGGACTAGCGGGGGGGCCGGGTGAGACCCAGTACTTC. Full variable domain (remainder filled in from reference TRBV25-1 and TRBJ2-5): EADIYQTPRYLVIGTGKKITLECSQTMGHDKMYWYQQDPGMELHLIHYSYGVNSTEKGDLSSESTVSRIRTEHFPLTLESARPSHTSQYLCASSPWGLAGGPGETQYFGPGTRLLVL.

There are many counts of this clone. The CDR3 here is CASRGTGTLVIEAFF. Here the CDR3 DNA reads TGTGCCAGCAGGGGGACAGGGACCCTCGTAATTGAAGCTTTCTTT. The chain recombines TRBV2 with TRBJ1-1; 9 positions match TRBD1. Losses at the gene ends were 6 bases for V and 7 bases for J; bases not matched to a gene: 12. The CDR3 extends over 15 amino acids. The germline gives CDR1 SNHLY, CDR2 FYNNEI.

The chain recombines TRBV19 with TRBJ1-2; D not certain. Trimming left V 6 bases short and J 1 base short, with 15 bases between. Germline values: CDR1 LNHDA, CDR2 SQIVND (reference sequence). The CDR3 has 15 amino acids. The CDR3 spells CASSSRGSGNYGYTF. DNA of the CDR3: TGTGCCAGTAGCTCCCGAGGGTCGGGTAACTATGGCTACACCTTC.

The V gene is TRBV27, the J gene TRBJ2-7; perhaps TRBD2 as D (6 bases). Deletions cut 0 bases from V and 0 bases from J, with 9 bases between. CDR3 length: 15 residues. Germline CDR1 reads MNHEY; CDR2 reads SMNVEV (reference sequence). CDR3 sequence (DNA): TGTGCCAGCAGTTTATCGGGGAGGCTCTCCTACGAGCAGTACTTC. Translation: CASSLSGRLSYEQYF.

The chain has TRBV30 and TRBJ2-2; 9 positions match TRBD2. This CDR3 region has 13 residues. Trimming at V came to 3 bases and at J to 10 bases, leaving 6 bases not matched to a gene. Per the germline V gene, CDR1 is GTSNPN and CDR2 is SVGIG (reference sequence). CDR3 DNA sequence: TGTGCCTGGAGGGCACCTAGCGGGACGGAGCTGTTTTTT. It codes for CAWRAPSGTELFF.

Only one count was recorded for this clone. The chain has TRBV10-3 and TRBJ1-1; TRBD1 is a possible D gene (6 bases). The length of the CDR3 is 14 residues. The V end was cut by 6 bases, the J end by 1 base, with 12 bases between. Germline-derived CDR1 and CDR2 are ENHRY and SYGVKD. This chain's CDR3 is CAIRPTGENTEAFF. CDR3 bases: TGTGCCATCAGACCGACAGGAGAGAACACTGAAGCTTTCTTT.

Here the CDR3 DNA reads TGTGCCAGCAGCGTATCACTAGCGGGGGTCCAAGAGACCCAGTACTTC. Amino acids: CASSVSLAGVQETQYF. V and J are TRBV11-2 and TRBJ2-5; 11 positions agree with TRBD2. V was clipped by 5 bases and J by 1 base; unmatched bases: 6. The V gene's germline CDR1 is SGHAT and CDR2 FQNNGV. This CDR3 has 16 amino acids.

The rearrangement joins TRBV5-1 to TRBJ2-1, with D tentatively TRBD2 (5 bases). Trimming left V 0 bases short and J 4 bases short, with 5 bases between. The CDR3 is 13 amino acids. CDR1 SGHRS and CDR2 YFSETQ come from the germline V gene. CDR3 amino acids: CASSLERYNEQFF. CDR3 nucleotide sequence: TGCGCCAGCAGCTTGGAGCGGTACAATGAGCAGTTCTTC.

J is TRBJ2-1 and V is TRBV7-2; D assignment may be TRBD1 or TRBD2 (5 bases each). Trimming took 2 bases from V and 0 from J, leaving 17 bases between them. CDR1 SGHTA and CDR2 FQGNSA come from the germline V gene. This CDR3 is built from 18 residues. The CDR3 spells CASSLLVMDGGSYNEQFF. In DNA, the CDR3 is TGTGCCAGCAGCTTACTAGTTATGGATGGGGGCTCCTACAATGAGCAGTTCTTC. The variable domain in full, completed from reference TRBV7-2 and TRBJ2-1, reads GAGVSQSPSNKVTEKGKDVELRCDPISGHTALYWYRQSLGQGLEFLIYFQGNSAPDKSGLPSDRFSAERTGGSVSTLTIQRTQQEDSAVYLCASSLLVMDGGSYNEQFFGPGTRLTVL.

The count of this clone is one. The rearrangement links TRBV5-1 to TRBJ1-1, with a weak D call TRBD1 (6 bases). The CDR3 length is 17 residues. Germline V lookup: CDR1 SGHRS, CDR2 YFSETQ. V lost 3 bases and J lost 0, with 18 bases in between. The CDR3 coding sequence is TGCGCCAGCAGCTCTCTGGGGGCGGCCTTTATGAACACTGAAGCTTTCTTT. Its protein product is CASSSLGAAFMNTEAFF.

The DNA for the CDR3 is TGCGCCAGCAGCTTGGAGGCAGGGGGTAAGACCCAGTACTTC. Translating gives CASSLEAGGKTQYF. This chain links TRBV5-1 with TRBJ2-5; 7 bases agree with TRBD1. Germline V gene sequence: CDR1 SGHRS, CDR2 YFSETQ. The CDR3 loop spans 14 amino acids. J lost 6 bases, V lost 0 bases, and 5 bases had no gene match.

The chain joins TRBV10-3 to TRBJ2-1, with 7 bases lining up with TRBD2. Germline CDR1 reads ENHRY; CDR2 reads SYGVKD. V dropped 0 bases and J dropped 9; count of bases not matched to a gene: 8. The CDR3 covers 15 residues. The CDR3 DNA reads TGTGCCATCAGTGAGTCGGGGAGGGATAAGGGTGAGCAGTTCTTC. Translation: CAISESGRDKGEQFF.

DNA of the CDR3: TGCGCCAGCAGCCAAGATAATAGGGAGGGAGAAGCTTTCTTT. Protein sequence: CASSQDNREGEAFF. The chain employs TRBV4-3 and TRBJ1-1; D remains unclear. CDR1 is LGHNA, CDR2 YSLEER, per germline. This CDR3 has 14 amino acids. V lost 0 bases and J 8 bases, leaving 13 bases between the germline ends.

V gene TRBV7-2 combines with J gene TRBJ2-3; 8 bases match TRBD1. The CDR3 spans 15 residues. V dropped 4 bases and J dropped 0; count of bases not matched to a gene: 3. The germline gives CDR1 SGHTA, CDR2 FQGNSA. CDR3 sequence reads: CASSSWDRSTDTQYF. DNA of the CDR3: TGTGCCAGCAGCTCCTGGGACAGGAGCACAGATACGCAGTATTTT.

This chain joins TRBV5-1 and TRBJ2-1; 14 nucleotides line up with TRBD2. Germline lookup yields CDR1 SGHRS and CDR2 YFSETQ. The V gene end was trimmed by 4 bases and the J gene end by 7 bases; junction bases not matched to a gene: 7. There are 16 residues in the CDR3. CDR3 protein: CASSAGTSGSRNEQFF. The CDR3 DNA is TGCGCCAGCAGCGCCGGGACTAGCGGGAGTCGGAATGAGCAGTTCTTC.

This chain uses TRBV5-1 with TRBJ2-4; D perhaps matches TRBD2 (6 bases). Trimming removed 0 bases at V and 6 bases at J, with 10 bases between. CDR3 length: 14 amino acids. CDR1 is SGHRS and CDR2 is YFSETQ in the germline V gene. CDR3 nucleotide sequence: TGCGCCAGCAGCTTGGGGGACTCCACAAACATTCAGTACTTC. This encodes CASSLGDSTNIQYF.

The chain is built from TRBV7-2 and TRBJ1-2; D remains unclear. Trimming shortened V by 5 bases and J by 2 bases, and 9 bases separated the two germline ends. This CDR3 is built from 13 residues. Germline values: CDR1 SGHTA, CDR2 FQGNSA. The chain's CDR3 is CASSPGRNYGYTF. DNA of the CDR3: TGTGCCAGCAGCCCAGGACGGAACTATGGCTACACCTTC.

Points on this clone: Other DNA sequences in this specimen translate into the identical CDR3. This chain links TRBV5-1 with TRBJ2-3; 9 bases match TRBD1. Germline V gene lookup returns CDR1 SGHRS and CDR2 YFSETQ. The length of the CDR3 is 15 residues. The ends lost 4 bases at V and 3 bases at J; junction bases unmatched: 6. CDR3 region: CASSPGQGKTDTQYF. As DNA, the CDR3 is TGCGCCAGCAGCCCTGGACAGGGGAAGACAGATACGCAGTATTTT. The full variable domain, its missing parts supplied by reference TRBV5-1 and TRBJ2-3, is KAGVTQTPRYLIKTRGQQVTLSCSPISGHRSVSWYQQTPGQGLQFLFEYFSETQRNKGNFPGRFSGRQFSNSRSEMNVSTLELGDSALYLCASSPGQGKTDTQYFGPGTRLTVL.

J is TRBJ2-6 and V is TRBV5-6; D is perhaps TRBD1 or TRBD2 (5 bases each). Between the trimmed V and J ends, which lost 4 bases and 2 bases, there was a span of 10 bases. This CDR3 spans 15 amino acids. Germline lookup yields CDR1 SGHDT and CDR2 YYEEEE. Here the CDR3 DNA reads TGTGCCAGCAGCGTCGAGGGGACTGGGGCCAACGTCCTGACTTTC. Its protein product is CASSVEGTGANVLTF.

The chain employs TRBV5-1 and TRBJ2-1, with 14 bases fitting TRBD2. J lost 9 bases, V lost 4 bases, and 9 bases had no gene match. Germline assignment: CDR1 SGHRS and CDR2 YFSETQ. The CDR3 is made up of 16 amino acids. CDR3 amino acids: CASSLTGTSGSGEQFF. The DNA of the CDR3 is TGCGCCAGCAGCCTGACCGGGACTAGCGGGAGTGGTGAGCAGTTCTTC.

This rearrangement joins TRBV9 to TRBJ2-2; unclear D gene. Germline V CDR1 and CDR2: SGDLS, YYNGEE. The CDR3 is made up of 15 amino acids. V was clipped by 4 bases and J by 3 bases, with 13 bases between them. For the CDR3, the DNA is TGTGCCAGCAGCCCAGAAATCACAGACACCGGGGAGCTGTTTTTT. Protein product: CASSPEITDTGELFF.